A single sample is the source of the 22 T cell receptor beta chains below, sequenced in a study of blood T cell repertoires in COVID-19. The data were produced by immunoSEQ multiplex PCR, yet TCRdb's version contains in-frame clones alone and is incomplete. The sample yields about 150,000 clones, roughly 80% seen once. The sequenced material came from peripheral blood. The receptors originated from a man older than 75 with acute or convalescent COVID-19.

The CDR3 here is CASSRDRVVGDTQYF. The CDR3 bases are TGTGCCAGCAGCCGGGACAGGGTGGTGGGAGATACGCAGTATTTT. The rearrangement uses TRBV27 and TRBJ2-3; 9 bases agree with TRBD1. Trimming at V came to 6 bases and at J to 5 bases, leaving 9 bases not matched to a gene. This CDR3 is built from 15 residues. Germline V gene data show CDR1 as MNHEY and CDR2 as SMNVEV (reference sequence).

The genes are TRBV13 and TRBJ1-1; D possibly corresponds to TRBD1 (6 bases). V was trimmed by 6 bases and J by 11 bases, leaving 13 bases between them. The CDR3 is 11 residues long. Germline V gene lookup returns CDR1 PRHDT and CDR2 FYEKMQ (reference sequence). The CDR3 coding sequence is TGTGCCAGCAGTCCCAGGGGCATCGCTTTCTTT. Translation gives CASSPRGIAFF. The whole variable domain, filled in from reference TRBV13 and TRBJ1-1, reads AAGVIQSPRHLIKEKRETATLKCYPIPRHDTVYWYQQGPGQDPQFLISFYEKMQSDKGSIPDRFSAQQFSDYHSELNMSSLELGDSALYFCASSPRGIAFFGQGTRLTVV.

This clone was seen many times. The CDR3 nucleotides are TGTGCCAGCAGTCCCACGGTGGCTGTTAGCAGGGAGCTGTTTTTT. Residues: CASSPTVAVSRELFF. V usage is TRBV7-2 and J usage is TRBJ2-2; D unclear. Germline-derived CDR1 and CDR2 are SGHTA and FQGNSA. The CDR3 extends over 15 amino acids. V was shortened by 6 bases and J by 9 bases, with 20 bases between the two germline ends.

The V gene is TRBV27, the J gene TRBJ2-6; D is perhaps TRBD1 (6 bases). The CDR3 totals 16 residues. Trimming pared 2 bases from V and 0 bases from J, leaving 8 bases between. Germline CDR1 reads MNHEY; CDR2 reads SMNVEV (reference sequence). In nucleotides, the CDR3 is TGTGCCAGCAGTTTAGAAGGGGGCTCTGGGGCCAACGTCCTGACTTTC. Its protein is CASSLEGGSGANVLTF.

The V call is TRBV29-1, the J call TRBJ1-5, with a weak D call TRBD1 (5 bases). V gave up 4 bases and J gave up 2 bases, with 12 bases separating them. The CDR3 contains 14 residues. In germline, CDR1 is SQVTM, CDR2 ANQGSEA. The CDR3 reads CSVGGGLGNQPQHF. CDR3 bases: TGCAGCGTTGGGGGGGGATTAGGCAATCAGCCCCAGCATTTT.

The chain carries TRBV5-1 and TRBJ2-7; 7 nucleotides align to TRBD1. The trim removed 0 bases at V and 12 bases at J, leaving 9 bases unmatched. The germline V gene has CDR1 SGHRS and CDR2 YFSETQ. The CDR3 is 13 residues long. The CDR3 coding sequence is TGCGCCAGCAGCTTGGAGGGGACAGCAGAACCGTACTTC. It yields the protein CASSLEGTAEPYF.

The chain has TRBV2 and TRBJ1-1; D remains ambiguous. Germline V gene data show CDR1 as SNHLY and CDR2 as FYNNEI. The CDR3 sequence is 14 residues long. The V end was cut by 4 bases, the J end by 1 base, with 10 bases between. DNA of the CDR3: TGTGCCAGCAGTGGGTCGGCAGGGAACACTGAAGCTTTCTTT. This encodes CASSGSAGNTEAFF.

This rearrangement joins TRBV6-4 to TRBJ2-1; perhaps TRBD2 as D (5 bases). The CDR3 is 14 residues long. V was shortened by 4 bases and J by 9 bases, with 16 bases between the two germline ends. Germline CDR1 and CDR2: MRHNA and SNTAGT. The CDR3 sequence: CASSVEDGKSEQFF. In DNA form, the CDR3 reads TGTGCCAGCAGTGTAGAGGACGGGAAAAGTGAGCAGTTCTTC.

The chain is built from TRBV4-2 and TRBJ1-2; perhaps TRBD1 as D (6 bases). The CDR3 covers 15 residues. V lost 1 base, J lost 3 bases, and 12 bases lay in between. Germline CDR1 reads LGHNA; CDR2 reads YNFKEQ. CDR3 sequence reads: CASSQASRGDYGYTF. In DNA, the CDR3 is TGTGCCAGCAGCCAAGCATCCAGGGGAGACTATGGCTACACCTTC.

This chain connects TRBV5-1 to TRBJ1-5; D gene uncertain. The germline V gene encodes CDR1 SGHRS and CDR2 YFSETQ. This CDR3 contains 14 residues. Deletions cut 2 bases from V and 4 bases from J, with 10 bases between. CDR3 region: CASSFLGGNQPQHF. The DNA for the CDR3 is TGCGCCAGCAGCTTTTTGGGCGGGAATCAGCCCCAGCATTTT.

Only a few counts were recorded for this clone. The rearrangement uses TRBV30 and TRBJ1-5; 7 bases are a match to TRBD1. J gave up 0 bases and V 2 bases, and 7 bases lay outside the gene matches. Germline V lookup: CDR1 GTSNPN, CDR2 SVGIG (reference sequence). The length of the CDR3 is 16 residues. The CDR3 DNA reads TGTGCCTGGAGTCCCCGGGACAGAATTAGCAATCAGCCCCAGCATTTT. Translated: CAWSPRDRISNQPQHF.

The V and J genes are TRBV11-2 and TRBJ2-5; TRBD1 aligns across 7 bases. Per germline, CDR1 SGHAT and CDR2 FQNNGV. This CDR3 is built from 14 residues. With 3 bases clipped from V and 2 bases from J, the junction kept 3 bases outside the gene matches. Here the CDR3 DNA reads TGTGCCAGCAGCTTTAACAGGGGACAAGAGACCCAGTACTTC. This gives the protein CASSFNRGQETQYF. The variable domain in full, with the rest retrieved from reference TRBV11-2 and TRBJ2-5, is EAGVAQSPRYKIIEKRQSVAFWCNPISGHATLYWYQQILGQGPKLLIQFQNNGVVDDSQLPKDRFSAERLKGVDSTLKIQPAKLEDSAVYLCASSFNRGQETQYFGPGTRLLVL.

This chain uses TRBV2 with TRBJ2-3; no clear D gene. The CDR3 runs to 15 residues. V was shortened by 0 bases and J by 5 bases, with 12 bases between the two germline ends. In germline, CDR1 is SNHLY, CDR2 FYNNEI. CDR3 sequence: CASSEAQASGDTQYF. Written as DNA, the CDR3 is TGTGCCAGCAGTGAAGCGCAGGCGTCAGGAGATACGCAGTATTTT. Combining the CDR3 with reference TRBV2 and TRBJ2-3 gives the whole variable domain EPEVTQTPSHQVTQMGQEVILRCVPISNHLYFYWYRQILGQKVEFLVSFYNNEISEKSEIFDDQFSVERPDGSNFTLKIRSTKLEDSAMYFCASSEAQASGDTQYFGPGTRLTVL.

This clone was found a few times. V gene TRBV4-1 combines with J gene TRBJ1-1; D is ambiguous. The length of the CDR3 is 14 residues. Looked up from germline, CDR1 is MGHRA and CDR2 is YSYEKL. Trimming removed 0 bases from V and 8 bases from J, with 13 bases in between. CDR3: CASSQDLKAGEAFF. In DNA form, the CDR3 reads TGCGCCAGCAGCCAAGATCTGAAGGCAGGAGAAGCTTTCTTT.

This chain joins TRBV10-3 and TRBJ1-6, with D tentatively TRBD1 (5 bases). The V gene's germline CDR1 is ENHRY and CDR2 SYGVKD. The V gene lost 10 bases and the J gene lost 5 bases, with 15 bases spanning the gap. The CDR3 has 14 residues. CDR3 residues: CATLNARDNSPLHF. In nucleotides, the CDR3 is TGTGCCACCCTAAACGCCAGGGATAATTCACCCCTCCACTTT.

This clone was recorded a few times. This rearrangement joins TRBV2 to TRBJ1-1; 11 bases are shared with TRBD1. The CDR3 extends over 16 amino acids. Germline loops: CDR1 SNHLY, CDR2 FYNNEI. The ends lost 2 bases at V and 5 bases at J; junction bases unmatched: 7. The CDR3, as DNA: TGTGCCAGCAGTGAATCTTGGACAGGGGGCCGGACTGAAGCTTTCTTT. The encoded protein is CASSESWTGGRTEAFF.

The chain uses TRBV19 and TRBJ2-3; 8 bases match TRBD1. This CDR3 has 17 residues. Germline CDR1 LNHDA, CDR2 SQIVND (reference sequence). The ends lost 5 bases at V and 6 bases at J; junction bases unmatched: 16. The CDR3 loop is CASSASPRQGPRDTQYF. The DNA for the CDR3 is TGTGCCAGTAGTGCTAGCCCCCGACAGGGGCCCCGGGATACGCAGTATTTT.

The chain couples TRBV2 to TRBJ1-2; no firm D call. CDR1 and CDR2 from the germline V gene are SNHLY and FYNNEI. The CDR3 consists of 14 residues. The V and J ends lost 8 bases and 3 bases respectively, with 16 bases between them. The DNA of the CDR3 is TGTGCCAGCGGCACCGAGGCAGCATACTATGGCTACACCTTC. Amino acids: CASGTEAAYYGYTF.

The J gene is TRBJ2-5, the V gene TRBV5-1; 12 bases are shared with TRBD2. CDR1 SGHRS and CDR2 YFSETQ come from the germline V gene. This CDR3 comprises 15 residues. After removal of 4 bases from V and 9 bases from J, the junction contained 10 bases not matched to a gene. The CDR3, as DNA: TGCGCCAGCAGCCCCCGACTAGCGGGGGTTGAGGCCCAGTACTTC. It translates to CASSPRLAGVEAQYF.

Regarding this clone: Compared with germline, one end of the junction differs, possibly owing to a read error. The CDR3 DNA is TGTGCCAGCAGGACGACTAGCTGGATCTTC. Its protein product is CASRTTSWIF. J is TRBJ2-1 and V is TRBV2; 7 bases line up with TRBD2. The CDR3 contains 10 residues. Germline assignment: CDR1 SNHLY and CDR2 FYNNEI.

The J gene is TRBJ2-2, the V gene TRBV6-5; D remains ambiguous. This CDR3 is 15 amino acids long. Trimming removed 2 bases from V and 4 bases from J, with 11 bases in between. Germline V lookup: CDR1 MNHEY, CDR2 SVGAGI. The CDR3 nucleotides are TGTGCCAGCAGTTACGTTTCGGGTAGCACCGGGGAGCTGTTTTTT. It yields the protein CASSYVSGSTGELFF.

The rearrangement uses TRBV6-2 or TRBV6-3 and TRBJ2-2; possible D gene TRBD1, 5 bases. Germline CDR1 reads MNHEY; CDR2 reads SVGEGT. Trimming stripped 4 bases from V and 1 base from J, with 10 bases between. The CDR3 is made up of 15 amino acids. The CDR3 DNA sequence: TGTGCCAGCAGTTCGGACACAGAGAACACCGGGGAGCTGTTTTTT. Its translation: CASSSDTENTGELFF.